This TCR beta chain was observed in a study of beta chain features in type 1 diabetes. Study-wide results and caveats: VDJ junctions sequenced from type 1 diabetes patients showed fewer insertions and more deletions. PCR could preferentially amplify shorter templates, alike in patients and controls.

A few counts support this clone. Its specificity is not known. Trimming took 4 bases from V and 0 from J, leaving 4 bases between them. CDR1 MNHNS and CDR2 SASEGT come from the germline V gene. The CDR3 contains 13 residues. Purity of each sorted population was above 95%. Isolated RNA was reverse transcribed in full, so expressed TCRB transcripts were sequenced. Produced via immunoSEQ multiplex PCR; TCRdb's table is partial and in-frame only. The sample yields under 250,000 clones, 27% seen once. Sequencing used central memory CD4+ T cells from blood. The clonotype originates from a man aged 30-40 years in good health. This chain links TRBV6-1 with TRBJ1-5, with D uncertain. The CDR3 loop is CASSGDSNQPQHF. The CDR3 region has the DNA TGTGCCAGCAGTGGAGATAGCAATCAGCCCCAGCATTTT.